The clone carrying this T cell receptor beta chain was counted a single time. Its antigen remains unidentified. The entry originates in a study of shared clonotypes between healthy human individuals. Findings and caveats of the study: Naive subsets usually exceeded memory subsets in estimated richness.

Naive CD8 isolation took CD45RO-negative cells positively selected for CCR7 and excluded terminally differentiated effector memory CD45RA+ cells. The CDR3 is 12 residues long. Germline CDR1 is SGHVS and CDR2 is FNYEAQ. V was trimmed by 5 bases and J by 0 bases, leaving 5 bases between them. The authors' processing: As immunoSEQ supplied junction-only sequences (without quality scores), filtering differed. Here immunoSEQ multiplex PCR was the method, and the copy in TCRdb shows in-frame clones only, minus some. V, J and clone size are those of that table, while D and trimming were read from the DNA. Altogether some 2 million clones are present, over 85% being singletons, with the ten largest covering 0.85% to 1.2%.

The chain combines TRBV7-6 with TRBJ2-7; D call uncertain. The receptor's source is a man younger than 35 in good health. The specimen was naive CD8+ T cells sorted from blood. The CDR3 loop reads CASSRSSYEQYF. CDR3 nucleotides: TGTGCCAGCAGCCGCAGCTCCTACGAGCAGTACTTC.